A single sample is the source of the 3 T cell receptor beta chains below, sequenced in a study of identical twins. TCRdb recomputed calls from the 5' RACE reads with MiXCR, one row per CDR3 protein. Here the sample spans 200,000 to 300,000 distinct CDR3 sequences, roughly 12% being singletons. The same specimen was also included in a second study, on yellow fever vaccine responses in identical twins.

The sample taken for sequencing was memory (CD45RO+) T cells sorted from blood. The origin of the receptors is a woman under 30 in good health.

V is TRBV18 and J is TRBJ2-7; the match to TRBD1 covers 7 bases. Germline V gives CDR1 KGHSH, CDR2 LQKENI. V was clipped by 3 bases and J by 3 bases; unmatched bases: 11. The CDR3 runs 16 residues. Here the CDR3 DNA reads TGTGCCAGCTCACCGGGACAGACTCTCATGATCTACGAGCAGTACTTC. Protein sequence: CASSPGQTLMIYEQYF.

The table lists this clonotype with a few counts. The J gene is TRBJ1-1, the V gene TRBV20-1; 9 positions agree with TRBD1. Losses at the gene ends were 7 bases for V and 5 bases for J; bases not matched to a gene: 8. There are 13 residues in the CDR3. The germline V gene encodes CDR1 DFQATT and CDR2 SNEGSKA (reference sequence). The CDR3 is CSVRTGVNTEAFF. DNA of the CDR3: TGCAGTGTCAGGACAGGGGTAAATACTGAAGCTTTCTTT.

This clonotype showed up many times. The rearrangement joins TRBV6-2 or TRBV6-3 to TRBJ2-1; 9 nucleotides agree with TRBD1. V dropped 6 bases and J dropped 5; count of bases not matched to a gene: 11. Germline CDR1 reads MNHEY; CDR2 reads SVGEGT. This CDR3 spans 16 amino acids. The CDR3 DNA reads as TGTGCCAGCAGACCTCCGGGACAGGGACTTAACAATGAGCAGTTCTTC. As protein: CASRPPGQGLNNEQFF.